Below, 29 T cell receptor beta chains from the same sample are listed, as sequenced in a study of blood T cells in healthy people across ages. Through a sample-barcoded 5' primer and a J-beta primer mix, a second PCR was run for 7 to 11 cycles. TCRdb called the 5' RACE reads again in MiXCR, with one record for every CDR3 protein. The sample shows more than 650,000 distinct CDR3 sequences, about 24% of them seen only once. Sequenced input: blood. Receptors originate from a man in his 70s in good health.

This clonotype was found a few times. The V call is TRBV20-1, the J call TRBJ1-3, with D possibly TRBD1 on 5 matching bases. This CDR3 is built from 14 residues. V was pared by 1 base and J by 8 bases, with 15 bases between. Germline CDR1 DFQATT, CDR2 SNEGSKA (reference sequence). CDR3: CSARVSAGRDTIYF. DNA of the CDR3: TGCAGTGCTAGAGTGTCGGCAGGGCGGGACACCATATATTTT.

This clonotype has a handful of counts. J is TRBJ2-2 and V is TRBV20-1; a possible D gene is TRBD1 (7 bases). Trimming shortened V by 3 bases and J by 6 bases, and 14 bases separated the two germline ends. The CDR3 is made up of 14 amino acids. In germline, CDR1 is DFQATT, CDR2 SNEGSKA (reference sequence). The CDR3: CSARKTGRSGELFF. As DNA, the CDR3 is TGCAGTGCTAGGAAGACAGGGAGGTCCGGGGAGCTGTTTTTT.

The chain has TRBV12-3 or TRBV12-4 and TRBJ1-1; possible D gene TRBD1, 5 bases. This CDR3 has 13 residues. V gave up 4 bases and J gave up 5 bases, with 11 bases separating them. As DNA, the CDR3 is TGTGCCAGCAGTTGGCAGGGTGGGACTGAAGCTTTCTTT. Protein product: CASSWQGGTEAFF.

The chain uses TRBV5-6 and TRBJ2-3; the match to TRBD2 covers 8 bases. CDR3 length: 16 amino acids. After removal of 1 base from V and 3 bases from J, the junction contained 7 bases not matched to a gene. Germline V gene data show CDR1 as SGHDT and CDR2 as YYEEEE. CDR3 amino acids: CASSLYGGGPTDTQYF. CDR3 DNA sequence: TGTGCCAGCAGCTTGTACGGGGGGGGGCCTACAGATACGCAGTATTTT.

This clonotype was counted between two and nine times. The chain joins TRBV12-3 or TRBV12-4 to TRBJ2-2; 9 bases match TRBD2. V was pared by 6 bases and J by 2 bases, with 4 bases of the junction left unmatched. CDR3 length: 15 residues. The CDR3 sequence is CASRAGTSNTGELFF. The DNA of the CDR3 is TGTGCCAGCAGGGCCGGGACTAGCAACACCGGGGAGCTGTTTTTT.

This clonotype was observed at least ten times. The genes are TRBV5-1 and TRBJ1-1; TRBD1 matches at 10 bases. After removal of 4 bases from V and 5 bases from J, the junction contained 8 bases not matched to a gene. This CDR3 contains 15 residues. Germline CDR1 and CDR2: SGHRS and YFSETQ. CDR3 bases: TGCGCCAGCAGCCCATGGACAGGGGGGGTGACTGAAGCTTTCTTT. Its translation is CASSPWTGGVTEAFF.

This chain links TRBV20-1 with TRBJ2-3; 10 nucleotides match TRBD2. J was trimmed by 2 bases and V by 6 bases; bases with no gene match: 11. The germline V gene encodes CDR1 DFQATT and CDR2 SNEGSKA (reference sequence). The CDR3 sequence is 16 residues long. The CDR3 sequence is CSAPHTGTSATDTQYF. The CDR3, as DNA: TGCAGTGCACCACACACCGGGACTAGCGCCACAGATACGCAGTATTTT.

V is TRBV29-1 and J is TRBJ2-1, with D perhaps being TRBD1 or TRBD2 (5 bases each). With 7 bases removed from V and 6 bases from J, the gap between germline ends came to 22 bases. CDR3 length: 15 residues. CDR1 is SQVTM and CDR2 is ANQGSEA in the germline V gene. In nucleotides, the CDR3 is TGCAGCGCCAGACCGAGGGGCAAATCAGGCAATGAGCAGTTCTTC. It codes for CSARPRGKSGNEQFF.

This clonotype has at least ten counts. The chain uses TRBV7-2 and TRBJ2-3; 7 bases match TRBD1. The V segment lost 1 base and the J segment 4 bases; nucleotides outside the gene matches: 2. CDR3 length equals 14 residues. Germline CDR1 is SGHTA and CDR2 is FQGNSA. CDR3 nucleotide sequence: TGTGCCAGCAGCTTAGGAGGGGGCCCAGATACGCAGTATTTT. This encodes CASSLGGGPDTQYF.

The chain recombines TRBV10-3 with TRBJ2-7; 9 bases align to TRBD1. CDR1 is ENHRY, CDR2 SYGVKD, per germline. With 8 bases clipped from V and 6 bases from J, the junction kept 5 bases outside the gene matches. The CDR3 spans 12 residues. As DNA, the CDR3 is TGTGCCATCGGGGACAGGGTCGGCGAGCAGTACTTC. The encoded protein is CAIGDRVGEQYF.

The chain joins TRBV7-9 to TRBJ2-1, with 7 positions matching TRBD2. V shed 1 base, J shed 5 bases, and the junction held 8 bases outside the gene matches. Germline CDR1 and CDR2: SEHNR and FQNEAQ (reference sequence). The CDR3 is made up of 16 amino acids. The CDR3 loop reads CASSLGAGENHNEQFF. DNA of the CDR3: TGTGCCAGCAGCTTAGGGGCGGGAGAGAACCACAATGAGCAGTTCTTC.

The V and J genes are TRBV20-1 and TRBJ2-2, with D hard to call. Looked up from germline, CDR1 is DFQATT and CDR2 is SNEGSKA (reference sequence). This CDR3 region has 15 residues. The germline V and J ends were trimmed by 0 bases and 4 bases, with 12 bases remaining between them. The CDR3 sequence is CSARDMGWATGELFF. CDR3 bases: TGCAGTGCTAGAGATATGGGGTGGGCCACCGGGGAGCTGTTTTTT.

The rearrangement joins TRBV11-2 to TRBJ2-5; D is unclear. V dropped 2 bases and J dropped 4 bases, with 14 bases sitting between them. Germline V gives CDR1 SGHAT, CDR2 FQNNGV. The CDR3 is made up of 15 amino acids. CDR3 residues: CASSLFAAPAETQYF. Written as DNA, the CDR3 is TGTGCCAGCAGCTTATTTGCGGCCCCCGCAGAGACCCAGTACTTC.

This sequence joins TRBV7-2 and TRBJ2-3; D is ambiguous. The CDR3 runs to 13 residues. Germline CDR1 SGHTA, CDR2 FQGNSA. Trimming took 6 bases from V and 7 from J, leaving 14 bases between them. The CDR3 nucleotides read TGTGCCAGCAGTCCTGGAGCATCCAATACGCAGTATTTT. It encodes CASSPGASNTQYF.

In its sample, this clonotype was seen once. The chain joins TRBV2 to TRBJ1-1; maybe TRBD1 (5 bases). Germline V CDR1 and CDR2: SNHLY, FYNNEI. This CDR3 has 16 residues. V lost 2 bases to trimming and J lost 2 bases, with 15 bases between them. The CDR3 spells CASSERHRQRNTEAFF. The CDR3 nucleotides are TGTGCCAGCAGTGAAAGGCACCGACAGAGAAACACTGAAGCTTTCTTT. Drawing the rest from reference TRBV2 and TRBJ1-1, the complete variable domain is EPEVTQTPSHQVTQMGQEVILRCVPISNHLYFYWYRQILGQKVEFLVSFYNNEISEKSEIFDDQFSVERPDGSNFTLKIRSTKLEDSAMYFCASSERHRQRNTEAFFGQGTRLTVV.

The genes are TRBV2 and TRBJ1-5; possibly TRBD1 for D (5 bases). Germline V gene sequence: CDR1 SNHLY, CDR2 FYNNEI. V shed 5 bases and J shed 0 bases, with 11 bases lying between them. The CDR3 loop spans 15 amino acids. CDR3 bases: TGTGCCAGCAGTATCCAGGGAGCTAGCAATCAGCCCCAGCATTTT. Residues: CASSIQGASNQPQHF.

V and J are TRBV25-1 and TRBJ2-5; D is uncertain. Per germline, CDR1 MGHDK and CDR2 SYGVNS. This CDR3 is built from 13 residues. Trimming cost V 3 bases and J 3 bases, with 8 bases left between them. In nucleotides, the CDR3 is TGTGCCAGCAGTGACTGGCGGAAAGAGACCCAGTACTTC. This sequence encodes CASSDWRKETQYF.

The V call is TRBV20-1, the J call TRBJ1-2, with no clear D. Germline CDR1 DFQATT, CDR2 SNEGSKA (reference sequence). This CDR3 has 13 amino acids. The V end was cut by 3 bases, the J end by 1 base, with 9 bases between. The CDR3: CSASPRSNYGYTF. Written as DNA, the CDR3 is TGCAGTGCTAGCCCCCGGAGTAACTATGGCTACACCTTC.

This clonotype was seen a handful of times. The genes are TRBV12-5 and TRBJ1-2; D remains ambiguous. The CDR3 has 16 residues. Germline CDR1 is LGHNT and CDR2 is FRNRAP. V was shortened by 0 bases and J by 4 bases, with 15 bases between the two germline ends. CDR3 in DNA: TGTGCTAGTGGTTTGGTTCGAGACACAGCATTCTATGGCTACACCTTC. Its protein is CASGLVRDTAFYGYTF.

This clonotype occurred a few times. The chain uses TRBV2 and TRBJ2-7; D may be TRBD2 (6 bases). This CDR3 contains 12 residues. Trimming stripped 3 bases from V and 3 bases from J, with 6 bases between. Germline V gene data show CDR1 as SNHLY and CDR2 as FYNNEI. CDR3: CASSEGGYEQYV. CDR3 coding DNA: TGTGCCAGCAGTGAGGGGGGCTACGAGCAGTACGTC.

The rearrangement joins TRBV12-3 or TRBV12-4 to TRBJ2-7, with 9 positions matching TRBD2. Trimming cost V 4 bases and J 2 bases; bases outside gene matches: 12. There are 17 residues in the CDR3. CDR3 sequence reads: CASSSPRKREAPYEQYV. The CDR3, as DNA: TGTGCCAGCAGTTCCCCCCGTAAGCGGGAGGCCCCCTACGAGCAGTACGTC.

This clonotype was seen more than once but under ten times. The chain combines TRBV28 with TRBJ1-1; no definite D call. Trimming removed 7 bases from V and 11 bases from J, with 17 bases in between. Germline-derived CDR1 and CDR2 are MDHEN and SYDVKM. The CDR3 spans 12 residues. Here the CDR3 reads CASTPGNPLAFF. In DNA form, the CDR3 reads TGTGCCAGCACGCCCGGGAACCCACTTGCTTTCTTT.

This clonotype has a handful of counts. The V call is TRBV3-1, the J call TRBJ2-7, with 10 bases aligning to TRBD2. The V gene end was trimmed by 2 bases and the J gene end by 3 bases; junction bases not matched to a gene: 1. This CDR3 comprises 14 residues. Per germline, CDR1 LGHDT and CDR2 YNNKEL (reference sequence). DNA for the CDR3: TGTGCCAGCAGCCAAACTAGCGGGAACTACGAGCAGTACGTC. It encodes CASSQTSGNYEQYV.

This clonotype was detected many times. This chain links TRBV3-1 with TRBJ2-1, with D hard to call. Germline assignment: CDR1 LGHDT and CDR2 YNNKEL (reference sequence). Trimming removed 3 bases at V and 3 bases at J, with 9 bases between. CDR3 size: 14 residues. The CDR3 region is CASSHFPNYNEQFF. The CDR3 DNA sequence: TGTGCCAGCAGCCACTTCCCTAACTACAATGAGCAGTTCTTC.

This sequence joins TRBV12-3 or TRBV12-4 and TRBJ2-4, with 8 bases that match TRBD1. With 5 bases clipped from V and 2 bases from J, the junction kept 5 bases outside the gene matches. The CDR3 has 15 residues. CDR3 sequence: CASSPRQGSKNIQYF. For the CDR3, the DNA is TGTGCCAGCAGTCCAAGACAGGGGTCCAAAAACATTCAGTACTTC.

This clonotype was seen a few times. This chain joins TRBV5-1 and TRBJ2-1, with TRBD2 matching over 8 bases. The V segment lost 5 bases and the J segment 4 bases; nucleotides outside the gene matches: 14. Germline loops: CDR1 SGHRS, CDR2 YFSETQ. CDR3 size: 17 residues. This CDR3 is CASRRSGGLPQYNEQFF. CDR3 nucleotide sequence: TGCGCCAGCAGGAGGAGCGGGGGCCTACCTCAATACAATGAGCAGTTCTTC.

This chain links TRBV28 with TRBJ1-2; the D is unclear. V lost 6 bases and J 0 bases, leaving 14 bases between the germline ends. The CDR3 has 15 amino acids. CDR1 MDHEN and CDR2 SYDVKM come from the germline V gene. This CDR3 is CASRIPGSPNYGYTF. CDR3 DNA sequence: TGTGCCAGCAGGATTCCAGGATCCCCTAACTATGGCTACACCTTC.

There are a few counts of this clonotype. V and J are TRBV10-3 and TRBJ2-3; D gene unclear. V gave up 6 bases and J gave up 1 base, with 17 bases separating them. Germline lookup yields CDR1 ENHRY and CDR2 SYGVKD. The CDR3 consists of 16 residues. CDR3 DNA sequence: TGTGCCATCAGAGACTCCTGGGGTGCCCGCACAGATACGCAGTATTTT. Translating gives CAIRDSWGARTDTQYF.

This clonotype occurred a few times. The chain has TRBV28 and TRBJ1-1, with D uncertain. This CDR3 comprises 12 residues. The V end lost 11 bases, the J end lost 0 bases, and 10 bases lay between the germline ends. Germline V lookup: CDR1 MDHEN, CDR2 SYDVKM. The CDR3 region is CASWAMNTEAFF. The CDR3 coding sequence is TGTGCCTCCTGGGCGATGAACACTGAAGCTTTCTTT.